A selection of T cell receptor beta chains follows, all from one sample in a study of graft-versus-host responses after intestinal transplantation. Profiled with immunoSEQ multiplex PCR; TCRdb holds only in-frame clones, not every one. This table has about 82,000 clones, around 91% appearing once. Their cognate antigens are unknown. The material sequenced was unstimulated CD4+ T cells sorted from spleen or lymph node cells, taken before intestinal transplant. Receptor source: a human donor who received an intestinal transplant. The CDR3 runs from the conserved cysteine through the conserved F or W. The order of the fields is clone size, D gene, V gene, J gene, CDR3 DNA, CDR3 protein. D genes are given only for firm matches. Size is omitted from some rows. Given values are once, few, many or a class for expanded clones.

.	TRBD1	TRBV5-4	TRBJ1-1	TGTGCCAGCAGCTTGGCAGGGGGCGCAAACACTGAAGCTTTCTTT	CASSLAGGANTEAFF
.	.	TRBV5-1	TRBJ1-5	TGCGCCAGCAGCTTTACGACAGCGAATAGCAATCAGCCCCAGCATTTT	CASSFTTANSNQPQHF
.	.	TRBV5-1	TRBJ2-2	TGCGCCAGCAGCACAGGTCCCACCGGGGAGCTGTTTTTT	CASSTGPTGELFF
.	.	TRBV29-1	TRBJ1-4	TGCAGCGCACTGGGCCGCAGCCTGAATGAAAAACTGTTTTTT	CSALGRSLNEKLFF
.	.	TRBV14	TRBJ2-7	TGTGCCAGCAGCCAAGAGAGGGGGACCTTAGGGGAGCAGTACTTC	CASSQERGTLGEQYF
.	.	TRBV7-2	TRBJ1-3	TGTGCCAGCAGCTTATTCGGGATCGAGGACACCATATATTTT	CASSLFGIEDTIYF
.	.	TRBV5-1	TRBJ2-7	TGCGCCAGCAGCTTGGAGCCAGGCGCCTACGAGCAGTACTTC	CASSLEPGAYEQYF
.	.	TRBV19	TRBJ1-2	TGTGCCAGTAGTGAGTCCTATGGCTACACCTTC	CASSESYGYTF
.	TRBD2	TRBV5-1	TRBJ2-3	TGCGCCAGCAGCCCGGGGGGTGCCGGCCTGTGGGATACGCAGTATTTT	CASSPGGAGLWDTQYF
once	TRBD1	TRBV6-6	TRBJ1-1	TGTGCCAGCACTCAACCGAGGGGACAGAGCATCGGCGCTTTCTTT	CASTQPRGQSIGAFF
.	TRBD1	TRBV19	TRBJ1-2	TGTGCCAGTAGTATAGATCGAGGGACAGTCCGGCACTATGGCTACACCTTC	CASSIDRGTVRHYGYTF
.	TRBD1	TRBV6-5	TRBJ1-1	TGTGCCAGCAGTTACTCGAACAGGGGGCAAACTGAAGCTTTCTTT	CASSYSNRGQTEAFF
.	.	TRBV6-1	TRBJ1-2	TGTGCCAGCAGTGAACAGGGGCCCTATGGCTACACCTTC	CASSEQGPYGYTF
.	.	TRBV15	TRBJ1-3	TGTGCCACCAGCTGGGGACTGCCAAACTCTGGAAACACCATATATTTT	CATSWGLPNSGNTIYF
.	TRBD1	TRBV28	TRBJ1-2	TGTGCCAGCAGTTCGCGGCCGGACAGGGCGGGCGGCTACACCTTC	CASSSRPDRAGGYTF
.	TRBD1	TRBV7-2	TRBJ2-7	TGTGCCAGCAGCCCAGGACGGGACAGGGCCTCCTACGAGCAGTACTTC	CASSPGRDRASYEQYF
.	.	TRBV11-2	TRBJ2-5	TGTGCCAGCAGCTTAGGGACATCAAAAGAGACCCAGTACTTC	CASSLGTSKETQYF
.	.	TRBV10-3	TRBJ2-7	TGTGCCATCAGTGAGAATACAAATATTGAGCAGTACTTC	CAISENTNIEQYF
.	.	TRBV5-1	TRBJ2-1	TGCGCCAGCAGCTTGGTTGGGGTAGCGGCGTACAATGAGCAGTTCTTC	CASSLVGVAAYNEQFF
.	.	TRBV4-3	TRBJ2-7	TGCGCCAGCAGAACAGGGAAGTGGTGCGAGCAGTACTTC	CASRTGKWCEQYF
once	.	TRBV19	TRBJ1-5	TGTGCCAGTAGTTTGGGCGAGCTGAAGCCCCAGCATTTT	CASSLGELKPQHF
.	.	TRBV6-6	TRBJ1-5	TGTGCCAGCAGTCTGCAGGACGGGATTGCGGAACAGCCCCAGCATTTT	CASSLQDGIAEQPQHF
.	.	TRBV27	TRBJ1-2	TGTGCCAGCAGACCCGCTCCCGGGACACCCACTAACTATGGCTACACCTTC	CASRPAPGTPTNYGYTF
.	.	TRBV5-1	TRBJ2-7	TGCGCCAGCAGCGTTCCAGGGGTTGCGTACGAGCAGTACTTC	CASSVPGVAYEQYF
.	TRBD2	TRBV9	TRBJ2-7	TGTGCCAGCAGCTCCCTAGCGGGGGGGCCCTACGAGCAGTACTTC	CASSSLAGGPYEQYF
.	.	TRBV19	TRBJ2-7	TGTGCCAGTAGTATGGGCCAGGGGGGTAGCAACGAGCAGTACTTC	CASSMGQGGSNEQYF
.	TRBD2	TRBV4-3	TRBJ2-3	TGCGCCAGCAGCCTCGAGCGGGGGGGCCAAGATACGCAGTATTTT	CASSLERGGQDTQYF
.	TRBD1	TRBV30	TRBJ2-4	TGTGCCTGGAGTGACAGGGGAAACATTCAGTACTTC	CAWSDRGNIQYF
.	.	TRBV9	TRBJ2-2	TGTGCCAGCAGCTCACGGACAGAGACCGGGGAGCTGTTTTTT	CASSSRTETGELFF
.	TRBD1	TRBV30	TRBJ1-2	TGTGCCTGGAGCCTAGGGACAGAGCATAACTATGGCTACACCTTC	CAWSLGTEHNYGYTF
.	.	TRBV2	TRBJ2-3	TGTGCCAGCAGTGTTCCAGGAATTCCAGATACGCAGTATTTT	CASSVPGIPDTQYF
.	TRBD2	TRBV7-2	TRBJ2-7	TGTGCCAGCAGCACAGGGACTAGCGGAGGCTACGAGCAGTACTTC	CASSTGTSGGYEQYF
once	TRBD1	TRBV6-6	TRBJ1-1	TGTGCCAGCAGTTACGGTGGACAGGGGTTAGTGAAAGGAGCTTTCTTT	CASSYGGQGLVKGAFF
once	TRBD1	TRBV27	TRBJ2-2	TGTGCCAGCAACCTAAGACAGGGGGACACCGGGGAGCTGTTTTTT	CASNLRQGDTGELFF
.	TRBD1	TRBV4-1	TRBJ1-4	TGCGCCAGCAGCCAATCGGGACAGGGGGATGAAAAACTGTTTTTT	CASSQSGQGDEKLFF
.	TRBD2	TRBV30	TRBJ2-3	TGTGCCTGGAGTGTACGCGGGGGGATTAGCACAGATACGCAGTATTTT	CAWSVRGGISTDTQYF
once	TRBD1	TRBV19	TRBJ1-2	TGTGCCAGCCGTCGACAGGGGGCGGAGGAGGATGGCTACACCTTC	CASRRQGAEEDGYTF
.	TRBD1	TRBV7-9	TRBJ1-2	TGTGCCAGCACAGAACAGGGGGCTGGTGGCTACACCTTC	CASTEQGAGGYTF
.	.	TRBV6-1	TRBJ2-5	TGTGCCAGCAGTGATCAACCGATACGGGGAGAGACCCAGTACTTC	CASSDQPIRGETQYF
few	.	TRBV12-5	TRBJ1-1	TGTGCTAGTGGTTTGGTACTACAGGGAGCGAGGATGAACACTGAAGCTTTCTTT	CASGLVLQGARMNTEAFF
.	.	TRBV7-8	TRBJ1-6	TGTGCCAGCAGCTATAACAGGGTCTATAATTCACCCCTCCACTTT	CASSYNRVYNSPLHF
.	.	TRBV18	TRBJ1-3	TGTGCCAGCTCAGCGGGGGGCGCGAGCTCTGGAAACACCATATATTTT	CASSAGGASSGNTIYF
.	.	TRBV7-9	TRBJ1-1	TGTGCCGGCAGCCGAGACCTAACAGGAACTGAAGCTTTCTTT	CAGSRDLTGTEAFF
.	.	TRBV5-1	TRBJ1-2	TGCGCCAGCAGCTTGGCCCTCCGGACCCTAAACAGGGAATCTGGCTACACCTTC	CASSLALRTLNRESGYTF
.	TRBD2	TRBV7-2	TRBJ2-1	TGTGCCAGCAGCAACCAGCGGGGGCCTTCCTACAATGAGCAGTTCTTC	CASSNQRGPSYNEQFF
.	TRBD1	TRBV5-1	TRBJ1-1	TGCGCCAGCAGCTCGGACAGGCTGAACACTGAAGCTTTCTTT	CASSSDRLNTEAFF
.	.	TRBV27	TRBJ2-3	TGTGCCAGCAGTCGAGGTCCTTTCACAGATACGCAGTATTTT	CASSRGPFTDTQYF